This T cell receptor beta chain derives from a study of blood T cell repertoires in COVID-19. Study-wide background: COVID-19 samples, acute and convalescent, were from the United States, Italy and Spain. Sample material is recorded as cDNA or gDNA derived from T cells, B-cell-depleted T cells, or PBMCs.

Original processing notes: For nucleated cells, counts were estimated from reference gene primer amplification. Data came from immunoSEQ multiplex PCR; TCRdb stores just in-frame clones and leaves some out. The V and J calls and clone size are taken from that table; D and trimming were inferred from the DNA. Among tens of thousands of clones listed, roughly 78% were seen once. V was clipped by 0 bases and J by 5 bases; unmatched bases: 9. This CDR3 is 16 amino acids long. Germline loops: CDR1 SGHDT, CDR2 YYEEEE. There are many counts of this clone. The chain links TRBV5-6 to TRBJ2-5; 8 bases are shared with TRBD1. The TCR sequence derives from a woman in her 70s with acute or convalescent COVID-19. Specimen: peripheral blood. The CDR3 nucleotides read TGTGCCAGCAGCTTGGCCCCGGCAGGGGGCCGGGAGACCCAGTACTTC. As protein: CASSLAPAGGRETQYF.